This entry concerns a single TCR beta chain. The target antigen is unknown. The sample originates from a study of T cells after yellow fever vaccination. About the study: Fractions containing few cells were prepared with SMART-Seq v4 Ultra Low Input. Study conclusions and caveats: Re-detected after boosting: most primary clones, about 95% of CD4 and 75% to 90% of CD8. Repertoires obtained by FACS sorting could include abundant clonotypes that entered as contaminants from the bulk population.

Template switching with 5'RACE generated the TCR cDNA and added a universal primer site and UMIs. TCRdb reprocessed the 5' RACE reads with MiXCR, giving one entry per CDR3 protein. The sample consists of some 600,000 distinct CDR3 sequences, about a sixth of them appearing once. The CDR3 has 17 amino acids. The junction had 11 bases not matched to a gene; V was cut back by 2 bases and J by 2 bases. Germline CDR1 reads SGHRS; CDR2 reads YFSETQ. The material was PBMCs, obtained less than 6 days after the first yellow fever vaccination. The chain is built from TRBV5-1 and TRBJ2-3, with TRBD2 matching 7 bases. The clonotype originates from a man younger than 35 who received the YFV17D yellow fever vaccine. The CDR3: CASSFGASSGLTDTQYF. DNA for the CDR3: TGCGCCAGCAGCTTCGGAGCCTCTAGCGGACTCACAGATACGCAGTATTTT.